Presented here are 17 T cell receptor beta chains from one specimen sequenced in a study of response to subunit inactivated influenza vaccine. TCRdb re-called the RT-PCR reads with MiXCR, one entry per CDR3 protein. This sample carries about 180,000 distinct CDR3 sequences, roughly 8.7% of them seen once, and the ten largest clones take about 11%. This sample comprised non-naive T cells sorted from PBMCs, obtained on the day of vaccination. The receptor source for this set is a man aged 45-65 years who received an inactivated influenza vaccine.

J is TRBJ2-2 and V is TRBV9; D might be TRBD1 (5 bases). CDR3 length: 15 residues. CDR1 and CDR2 (germline): SGDLS, YYNGEE. The V gene lost 2 bases and the J gene lost 2 bases, with 10 bases spanning the gap. This CDR3 is CASSVGRANTGELFF. Here the CDR3 DNA reads TGTGCCAGCAGCGTTGGCAGGGCCAACACCGGGGAGCTGTTTTTT.

The gene calls are TRBV20-1 and TRBJ2-7; the match to TRBD2 covers 11 bases. Trimming took 0 bases from V and 3 from J; bases not matched to a gene: 4. Germline loops: CDR1 DFQATT, CDR2 SNEGSKA (reference sequence). The CDR3 totals 15 residues. The CDR3 DNA sequence: TGCAGTGCTAGAGATCCTGGGACTAGCGGCTACGAGCAGTACTTC. Its protein is CSARDPGTSGYEQYF.

This clonotype has more than one count but fewer than ten. The genes are TRBV9 and TRBJ1-1; TRBD1 matches 8 bases. CDR3 length equals 16 residues. CDR1 is SGDLS and CDR2 is YYNGEE in the germline V gene. After removal of 4 bases from V and 7 bases from J, the junction contained 15 bases not matched to a gene. As DNA, the CDR3 is TGTGCCAGCAGCCCCCAACCGTTAGGACAGGGAGGTGAAGCTTTCTTT. It is translated as CASSPQPLGQGGEAFF.

This clonotype showed up just a few times. The chain is built from TRBV5-1 and TRBJ2-3, with TRBD1 matching 8 bases. Germline lookup yields CDR1 SGHRS and CDR2 YFSETQ. This CDR3 is built from 16 residues. V lost 2 bases, J lost 4 bases, and 9 bases stayed unmatched. CDR3 sequence: CASSLDRGTRPDTQYF. CDR3 DNA sequence: TGCGCCAGCAGCTTAGACAGGGGTACTCGCCCAGATACGCAGTATTTT.

This clonotype was counted a few times. V gene TRBV7-9 combines with J gene TRBJ2-7; D gene unclear. CDR3 length equals 14 residues. CDR1 is SEHNR and CDR2 is FQNEAQ in the germline V gene (reference sequence). The V end lost 0 bases, the J end lost 0 bases, and 6 bases lay between the germline ends. Written as DNA, the CDR3 is TGTGCCAGCAGCTTAGCGGGGAACTCCTACGAGCAGTACTTC. Translated: CASSLAGNSYEQYF. The complete variable domain, with remaining parts taken from reference TRBV7-9 and TRBJ2-7, reads DTGVSQNPRHKITKRGQNVTFRCDPISEHNRLYWYRQTLGQGPEFLTYFQNEAQLEKSRLLSDRFSAERPKGSFSTLEIQRTEQGDSAMYLCASSLAGNSYEQYFGPGTRLTVT.

At least ten counts were recorded for this clonotype. The chain carries TRBV20-1 and TRBJ1-2, with D possibly TRBD1 on 6 matching bases. Germline V CDR1 and CDR2: DFQATT, SNEGSKA (reference sequence). The CDR3 contains 13 residues. Trimming stripped 1 base from V and 5 bases from J, with 11 bases between. The CDR3 protein is CSARAGTQYGYTF. CDR3 coding DNA: TGCAGTGCTAGAGCCGGGACACAATATGGCTACACCTTC.

J is TRBJ1-4 and V is TRBV5-5; D is unresolved. CDR3 size: 14 residues. Germline CDR1 is SGHKS and CDR2 is YYEKEE (reference sequence). V lost 6 bases to trimming and J lost 10 bases, with 19 bases between them. The CDR3 is CASMTSGYRGKLFF. As DNA, the CDR3 is TGTGCCAGCATGACATCCGGGTATCGGGGAAAACTGTTTTTT.

This clonotype was detected ten times or more. The chain couples TRBV7-3 to TRBJ2-1, with 14 bases fitting TRBD2. From germline, CDR1 is SGHTA and CDR2 FQGTGA. The CDR3 contains 15 residues. The junction had 5 bases not matched to a gene; V was cut back by 5 bases and J by 8 bases. CDR3 sequence: CASSPGLAGVDEQFF. The CDR3 region has the DNA TGTGCCAGCAGCCCGGGACTAGCGGGAGTGGATGAGCAGTTCTTC.

In this sample, this clonotype turned up once. The chain carries TRBV30 and TRBJ1-5; TRBD1 matches 7 bases. CDR3 length equals 15 residues. V gave up 2 bases and J gave up 6 bases; unmatched junction bases: 10. CDR1 and CDR2 (germline): GTSNPN, SVGIG (reference sequence). The CDR3 region is CAWSTGRGGTQPQHF. CDR3 bases: TGTGCCTGGAGTACCGGGAGAGGGGGCACTCAGCCCCAGCATTTT. Combining the CDR3 with reference TRBV30 and TRBJ1-5 gives the whole variable domain SQTIHQWPATLVQPVGSPLSLECTVEGTSNPNLYWYRQAAGRGLQLLFYSVGIGQISSEVPQNLSASRPQDRQFILSSKKLLLSDSGFYLCAWSTGRGGTQPQHFGDGTRLSIL.

This clonotype showed up just a few times. V usage is TRBV5-1 and J usage is TRBJ2-1; 10 bases map to TRBD2. CDR1 and CDR2 from the germline V gene are SGHRS and YFSETQ. This CDR3 is 15 amino acids long. Unmatched junction bases numbered 4, after V lost 2 bases and J lost 5 bases. CDR3: CASSLGLADHNEQFF. CDR3 nucleotides: TGCGCCAGCAGCTTAGGACTAGCGGACCACAATGAGCAGTTCTTC.

This sequence joins TRBV12-3 or TRBV12-4 and TRBJ2-3, with D possibly TRBD2 on 5 matching bases. Trimming took 2 bases from V and 10 from J, leaving 10 bases between them. The CDR3 is made up of 12 amino acids. Here the CDR3 DNA reads TGTGCCAGCAGTTTACGGCTAGCAGCGCAGTATTTT. Its protein product is CASSLRLAAQYF.

The chain is built from TRBV11-2 and TRBJ2-7; D is undetermined. The CDR3 is 15 residues long. Germline V gene sequence: CDR1 SGHAT, CDR2 FQNNGV. V was trimmed by 3 bases and J by 0 bases, leaving 12 bases between them. DNA of the CDR3: TGTGCCAGCAGCTTTTCACCGGATCCCTCCTACGAGCAGTACTTC. Amino acids: CASSFSPDPSYEQYF. Full variable domain (outside the CDR3, taken from reference TRBV11-2 and TRBJ2-7): EAGVAQSPRYKIIEKRQSVAFWCNPISGHATLYWYQQILGQGPKLLIQFQNNGVVDDSQLPKDRFSAERLKGVDSTLKIQPAKLEDSAVYLCASSFSPDPSYEQYFGPGTRLTVT.

This clonotype occurred many times. The J gene is TRBJ2-3, the V gene TRBV7-2; D is unresolved. V lost 2 bases, J lost 7 bases, and 13 bases lay in between. From germline, CDR1 is SGHTA and CDR2 FQGNSA. CDR3 length: 14 residues. The CDR3 DNA sequence: TGTGCCAGCAGCTTAAGCCGCGGCCAGAATACGCAGTATTTT. It codes for CASSLSRGQNTQYF.

In this sample, this clonotype turned up many times. The chain employs TRBV2 and TRBJ2-7; TRBD1 matches at 11 bases. CDR1 is SNHLY, CDR2 FYNNEI, per germline. J was trimmed by 7 bases and V by 6 bases; bases with no gene match: 11. This CDR3 is built from 15 residues. The CDR3 DNA reads as TGTGCCAGCAGAGCGGACAGGGGGCGCACGGGGGAGCAGTACTTC. Its translation: CASRADRGRTGEQYF.

This clonotype was seen repeatedly, ten times or more. The chain joins TRBV9 to TRBJ1-2; D perhaps matches TRBD1 (6 bases). V lost 4 bases to trimming and J lost 2 bases, with 15 bases between them. CDR3 size: 15 residues. Per germline, CDR1 SGDLS and CDR2 YYNGEE. The CDR3 here is CASSSRGGGNYGYTF. DNA for the CDR3: TGTGCCAGCAGCTCGAGAGGGGGGGGGAACTATGGCTACACCTTC.

This clonotype was picked up a small number of times. The chain carries TRBV2 and TRBJ2-5; tentatively, D is TRBD1 or TRBD2 (6 bases each). Trimming removed 7 bases at V and 3 bases at J, with 15 bases between. The CDR3 consists of 14 residues. From germline, CDR1 is SNHLY and CDR2 FYNNEI. CDR3 sequence: CASKGGRFEETQYF. In DNA form, the CDR3 reads TGTGCCAGCAAGGGGGGAAGGTTTGAAGAGACCCAGTACTTC.

This clonotype was picked up a small number of times. The rearrangement joins TRBV6-2 or TRBV6-3 to TRBJ1-5; D perhaps matches TRBD1 (5 bases). The CDR3 is made up of 15 amino acids. CDR1 and CDR2 from the germline V gene are MNHEY and SVGEGT. Trimming stripped 4 bases from V and 4 bases from J, with 14 bases between. CDR3 region: CASSSVTVPNQPQHF. CDR3 DNA sequence: TGTGCCAGCAGTTCCGTGACAGTTCCGAATCAGCCCCAGCATTTT.